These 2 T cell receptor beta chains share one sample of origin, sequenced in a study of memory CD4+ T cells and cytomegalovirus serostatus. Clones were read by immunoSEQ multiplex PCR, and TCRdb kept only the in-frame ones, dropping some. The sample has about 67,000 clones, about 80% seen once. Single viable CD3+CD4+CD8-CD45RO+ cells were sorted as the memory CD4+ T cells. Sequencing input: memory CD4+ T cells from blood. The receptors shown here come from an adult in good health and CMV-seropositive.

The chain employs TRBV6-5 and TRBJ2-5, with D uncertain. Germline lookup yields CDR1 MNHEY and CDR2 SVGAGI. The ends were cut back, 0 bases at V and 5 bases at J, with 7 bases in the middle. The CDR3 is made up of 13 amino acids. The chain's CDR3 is CASSYSGTETQYF. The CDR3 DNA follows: TGTGCCAGCAGTTACTCGGGAACGGAGACCCAGTACTTC.

In DNA, the CDR3 is TGTGCCAGCAGCTCCGCCGGGACAGGGTCTAAGAAACTGTTTTTT. Amino acids: CASSSAGTGSKKLFF. The V gene is TRBV11-1, the J gene TRBJ1-4; 9 bases agree with TRBD1. V shed 4 bases, J shed 11 bases, and the junction held 11 bases outside the gene matches. The CDR3 totals 15 residues. Germline V gene data show CDR1 as SGHAT and CDR2 as FQDESV (reference sequence).